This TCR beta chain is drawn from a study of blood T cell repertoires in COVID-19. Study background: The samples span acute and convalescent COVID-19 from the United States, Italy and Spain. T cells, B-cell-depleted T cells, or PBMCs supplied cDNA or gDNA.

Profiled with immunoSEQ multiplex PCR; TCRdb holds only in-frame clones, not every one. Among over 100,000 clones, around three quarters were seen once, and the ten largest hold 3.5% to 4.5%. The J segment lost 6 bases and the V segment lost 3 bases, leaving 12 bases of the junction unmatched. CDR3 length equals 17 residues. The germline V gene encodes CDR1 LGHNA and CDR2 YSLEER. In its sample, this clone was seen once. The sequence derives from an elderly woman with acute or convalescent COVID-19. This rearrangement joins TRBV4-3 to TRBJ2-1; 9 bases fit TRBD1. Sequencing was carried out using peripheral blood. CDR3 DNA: TGCGCCAGCAGCCACGATACCGGGACAGGGATAGGCAATGAGCAGTTCTTC. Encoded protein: CASSHDTGTGIGNEQFF.